The T cell receptor beta chain described here comes from a study of blood T cell repertoires in COVID-19. Study-wide context: Samples of COVID-19 (acute and convalescent) were obtained from the United States, Italy and Spain.

The ends were cut back, 2 bases at V and 4 bases at J, with 10 bases in the middle. The CDR3 extends over 14 amino acids. From germline, CDR1 is SGHDT and CDR2 YYEEEE. Measured with immunoSEQ multiplex PCR; TCRdb has only the in-frame clones, and not every one. Altogether just over 250,000 clones are present, more than 85% being singletons, with the ten largest covering about 2.5%. The chain uses TRBV5-6 and TRBJ1-3; D not resolved. This TCR was recovered from a person in their late teens or twenties with COVID-19, enrolled during active disease. Sequenced: peripheral blood. The CDR3 DNA is TGTGCCAGCAGCTTCGGTCAGGTCGGAAACACCATATATTTT. Its protein product is CASSFGQVGNTIYF.